This is a list of T cell receptor beta chains from one sample in a study of technical replicates of blood from several donors. Using immunoSEQ multiplex PCR, the repertoire was profiled, and TCRdb retains in-frame clones only, with some absent. This table holds tens of thousands of clones, 98% found once. Sequenced material: T cells isolated from PBMCs. These receptors all stem from a human donor in good health. Both conserved end residues are part of each CDR3. A D gene is named only where the DNA matches it firmly. Not every row has a clone size; where given, it reads once, few, many or a size class.

.	TRBJ2-7	TRBV19	.	TGTGCCAGTAGTCAGAGGGACTTAGGGTCCTACGAGCAGTACTTC	CASSQRDLGSYEQYF
once	TRBJ1-2	TRBV4-1	TRBD1	TGCGCCAGCCGTGGACAGGGGGAAGGGGGCTACACCTTC	CASRGQGEGGYTF
.	TRBJ1-2	TRBV15	.	TGTGCCACCAGCAGGACCCGGGGCAGGGGCGAGTTTTCTAACTATGGCTACACCTTC	CATSRTRGRGEFSNYGYTF
.	TRBJ2-7	TRBV6-1	TRBD1	TGTGCCAGCAGTGAAATGGGACAGACGCTCTACGAGCAGTACTTC	CASSEMGQTLYEQYF
.	TRBJ2-5	TRBV30	.	TGTGCCTGGAGTTTCAACCAAGAGACCCAGTACTTC	CAWSFNQETQYF
.	TRBJ2-5	TRBV11-2	.	TGTGCCAGCAGCCCAGGAGGGGGCGGGCTTAATGTGCGGGAGACCCAGTACTTC	CASSPGGGGLNVRETQYF
.	TRBJ2-7	TRBV7-2	TRBD2	TGTGCCAGCAGCTTAGGGACTAGCGGCCACTACGAGCAGTACTTC	CASSLGTSGHYEQYF
.	TRBJ2-3	TRBV7-8	.	TGTGCCAGCAGCTTAGTCCTGACAGATACGCAGTATTTT	CASSLVLTDTQYF
.	TRBJ1-2	TRBV13	TRBD1	TGTGCCAGCAGCTCCCGGGACAGGGCCAACTATGGCTACACCTTC	CASSSRDRANYGYTF
.	TRBJ1-3	TRBV19	.	TGTGCCAGTAGTCCCACGACGACTTCTGGAAACACCATATATTTT	CASSPTTTSGNTIYF
.	TRBJ2-4	TRBV7-8	TRBD1	TGTGCCAGCAGCTACCCAGGGGGACCGAACAAAAACATTCAGTACTTC	CASSYPGGPNKNIQYF
.	TRBJ2-1	TRBV4-2	TRBD2	TGTGCCAGCAGCCCTCGGGGGAGCGGGAACAATGAGCAGTTCTTC	CASSPRGSGNNEQFF
.	TRBJ2-1	TRBV5-4	.	TGTGCCAGCAACCCTTCGGGCAGGGACTCCTACAATGAGCAGTTCTTC	CASNPSGRDSYNEQFF
.	TRBJ1-1	TRBV7-6	TRBD1	TGTGCCAGCAGCCCGCTTTTGGGACAGGGGAAGTTGAACACTGAAGCTTTCTTT	CASSPLLGQGKLNTEAFF
.	TRBJ1-5	TRBV19	TRBD1	TGTGCCAGTTTTGCGCCCCCGGGACAGGGAAATCAGCCCCAGCATTTT	CASFAPPGQGNQPQHF
.	TRBJ1-1	TRBV18	.	TGTGCCAGCTCACAGTCAGGATACACTGAAGCTTTCTTT	CASSQSGYTEAFF
.	TRBJ1-1	TRBV30	.	TGTGCCTGGAGTGTACCTCAGGGTGATCAGAACACTGAAGCTTTCTTT	CAWSVPQGDQNTEAFF
.	TRBJ1-1	TRBV7-9	.	TGTGCCAGCAGCCGGGGGGTATCTGAAGCTTTCTTT	CASSRGVSEAFF
once	TRBJ2-1	TRBV28	TRBD1	TGTGCCAGCAGCCGGGACAGATGGGCGTCAACTTACAATGAGCAGTTCTTC	CASSRDRWASTYNEQFF
.	TRBJ2-2	TRBV28	TRBD1	TGTGCCAGCACCCGACAGGGGGCGGGCACCGGGGAGCTGTTTTTT	CASTRQGAGTGELFF
.	TRBJ1-5	TRBV9	TRBD1	TGTGCCAGCAGCGTGCAGGGGGATAGCAATCAGCCCCAGCATTTT	CASSVQGDSNQPQHF
.	TRBJ2-7	TRBV29-1	.	TGCAGCGTTGGCGGACACACGAGCTCCTACGAGCAGTACTTC	CSVGGHTSSYEQYF
.	TRBJ1-2	TRBV11-2	.	TGTGCCAGCAGCTCCGACAGGAACTATGGCTACACCTTC	CASSSDRNYGYTF
.	TRBJ2-1	TRBV29-1	.	TGCAGCGCCGACTCCGCTAAAATCAATGAGCAGTTCTTC	CSADSAKINEQFF
.	TRBJ2-7	TRBV5-1	TRBD1	TGCGCCAGCAGTTGGGGACAGGGTTTTGACGAGCAGTACTTC	CASSWGQGFDEQYF
.	TRBJ2-1	TRBV5-1	TRBD2	TGCGCCAGCAGCTTCGGACTAGCGGGAAGCCTTAACAATGAGCAGTTCTTC	CASSFGLAGSLNNEQFF
.	TRBJ1-1	TRBV4-1	.	TGCGCCAGCAGCCAAGATGTGTCAGGGACTGGAATGAACACTGAAGCTTTCTTT	CASSQDVSGTGMNTEAFF
once	TRBJ1-3	TRBV7-8	.	TGTGCCAGCAGCCCAGGGGTCTCTGGAAACACCATATATTTT	CASSPGVSGNTIYF
.	TRBJ1-2	TRBV2	TRBD1	TGTGCCAGCAGGCAGACAGGGGGGTCTAACTATGGCTACACCTTC	CASRQTGGSNYGYTF